Each of the 31 T cell receptor beta chains below was sequenced from the same sample in a study of beta chain features in type 1 diabetes. Every bit of the isolated RNA underwent reverse transcription, so sequencing read expressed TCRB transcripts. The assay was immunoSEQ multiplex PCR, and TCRdb's table has in-frame clones only and misses some. Among 100,000 to 150,000 clones listed, about 18% were seen once. No antigen is known for these receptors. Study-wide results and limits: Shorter TCRB CDR3s, moderately but significantly so, were found in Type 1 diabetes patients in all four CD4+ subsets.

Material: central memory CD4+ T cells from blood. These receptors were taken from a man between 18 and 35 years old with type 1 diabetes.

Only a few counts were recorded for this clone. This CDR3 is also generated by other DNA sequences in the sample. The rearrangement joins TRBV14 to TRBJ2-1, with 8 bases that match TRBD2. V shed 3 bases, J shed 6 bases, and the junction held 4 bases outside the gene matches. Germline V gene sequence: CDR1 SGHDN, CDR2 FVKESK. This CDR3 comprises 14 residues. CDR3 nucleotides: TGTGCCAGCAGCCAGTCTAGCGGGCTCAATGAGCAGTTCTTC. This gives the protein CASSQSSGLNEQFF.

There are a few counts of this clone. The V call is TRBV6-5, the J call TRBJ2-7, with 7 nucleotides matching TRBD1. J lost 7 bases, V lost 6 bases, and 12 bases had no gene match. CDR1 is MNHEY and CDR2 is SVGAGI in the germline V gene. The CDR3 length is 14 residues. CDR3 sequence: CASSRDSLLNEQYF. The CDR3 nucleotides are TGTGCCAGCAGCCGGGACAGCCTCCTGAATGAGCAGTACTTC.

The V and J genes are TRBV30 and TRBJ1-1, with TRBD1 as a possible D gene (6 bases). The CDR3 contains 14 residues. Germline V gene lookup returns CDR1 GTSNPN and CDR2 SVGIG (reference sequence). V was pared by 0 bases and J by 10 bases, with 18 bases between. The CDR3 region is CAWSVSQGWDGAFF. In DNA, the CDR3 is TGTGCCTGGAGTGTATCACAGGGTTGGGATGGAGCTTTCTTT.

In this sample, this clone turned up a few times. The chain links TRBV5-1 to TRBJ2-6, with D unclear. The CDR3 length is 18 residues. CDR1 is SGHRS, CDR2 YFSETQ, per germline. Trimming took off 1 base at V and 0 bases at J, with 14 bases between the two ends. CDR3 coding DNA: TGCGCCAGCAGCTTGCAAAGATTTACCAGCTCTGGGGCCAACGTCCTGACTTTC. Translating it yields CASSLQRFTSSGANVLTF. The variable domain in full, with the rest retrieved from reference TRBV5-1 and TRBJ2-6, is KAGVTQTPRYLIKTRGQQVTLSCSPISGHRSVSWYQQTPGQGLQFLFEYFSETQRNKGNFPGRFSGRQFSNSRSEMNVSTLELGDSALYLCASSLQRFTSSGANVLTFGAGSRLTVL.

This clone was seen a single time. The V gene is TRBV30, the J gene TRBJ2-1; no definite D call. The ends were cut back, 3 bases at V and 6 bases at J, with 3 bases in the middle. Germline V CDR1 and CDR2: GTSNPN, SVGIG (reference sequence). This CDR3 spans 10 amino acids. This CDR3 is CAWRVNEQFF. The CDR3 DNA reads as TGTGCCTGGAGAGTCAATGAGCAGTTCTTC.

The CDR3 DNA sequence: TGTGCCAGCAGTTTACAGGGAGACACCGGGGAGCTGTTTTTT. Protein product: CASSLQGDTGELFF. The chain has TRBV28 and TRBJ2-2; either TRBD1 or TRBD2 may supply D (5 bases each). V gave up 2 bases and J gave up 3 bases, with 7 bases separating them. Germline CDR1 is MDHEN and CDR2 is SYDVKM. The CDR3 is made up of 14 amino acids.

The sample holds a few counts of this clone. V is TRBV18 and J is TRBJ2-7, with 13 bases aligning to TRBD2. V lost 4 bases, J lost 0 bases, and 6 bases stayed unmatched. CDR1 and CDR2 from the germline V gene are KGHSH and LQKENI. This CDR3 is built from 17 residues. The CDR3 loop reads CASSLGTSGASSYEQYF. The CDR3 nucleotides are TGTGCCAGCTCACTAGGGACTAGCGGGGCGAGCTCCTACGAGCAGTACTTC.

This clone has at least ten counts. This sequence joins TRBV23-1 and TRBJ2-7; D might be TRBD1 (6 bases). TRBV23-1 is marked as an open reading frame, function uncertain. The CDR3 runs to 15 residues. The V and J ends lost 3 bases and 3 bases respectively, with 15 bases between them. Here the CDR3 reads CASSHSGANHYEQYF. The CDR3, as DNA: TGCGCCAGCAGTCATTCAGGGGCGAACCACTACGAGCAGTACTTC.

This clone was detected a few times. This chain links TRBV19 with TRBJ2-5, with D tentatively TRBD2 (6 bases). Germline V gives CDR1 LNHDA, CDR2 SQIVND (reference sequence). CDR3 size: 13 residues. V dropped 7 bases and J dropped 1 base, with 10 bases sitting between them. The CDR3 nucleotides are TGTGCCAGTACGGGACTTTCCCAAGAGACCCAGTACTTC. It is translated as CASTGLSQETQYF.

This clone was seen a handful of times. The V call is TRBV18, the J call TRBJ2-1; 9 nucleotides agree with TRBD2. After removal of 0 bases from V and 7 bases from J, the junction contained 4 bases not matched to a gene. The CDR3 consists of 15 residues. Germline CDR1 KGHSH, CDR2 LQKENI. As DNA, the CDR3 is TGTGCCAGCTCACCACCGGGACTAGCTTTAAATGAGCAGTTCTTC. It is translated as CASSPPGLALNEQFF. The whole variable domain, remainder taken from reference TRBV18 and TRBJ2-1, is NAGVMQNPRHLVRRRGQEARLRCSPMKGHSHVYWYRQLPEEGLKFMVYLQKENIIDESGMPKERFSAEFPKEGPSILRIQQVVRGDSAAYFCASSPPGLALNEQFFGPGTRLTVL.

This clone was observed a handful of times. This chain connects TRBV11-2 to TRBJ2-1; no clear D. V lost 5 bases, J lost 7 bases, and 18 bases lay in between. Germline V CDR1 and CDR2: SGHAT, FQNNGV. The CDR3 extends over 15 amino acids. As DNA, the CDR3 is TGTGCCAGCAGCCCGGGCTATCCTGTGCGAAATGAGCAGTTCTTC. Residues: CASSPGYPVRNEQFF. Based on the CDR3 plus reference TRBV11-2 and TRBJ2-1, the full variable domain is EAGVAQSPRYKIIEKRQSVAFWCNPISGHATLYWYQQILGQGPKLLIQFQNNGVVDDSQLPKDRFSAERLKGVDSTLKIQPAKLEDSAVYLCASSPGYPVRNEQFFGPGTRLTVL.

For this clone: This sample also contains other DNA sequences that code for the same CDR3. This chain links TRBV5-1 with TRBJ1-1; D gene uncertain. V gave up 1 base and J gave up 3 bases, with 10 bases separating them. The CDR3 has 14 amino acids. Germline CDR1 is SGHRS and CDR2 is YFSETQ. CDR3 residues: CASSLSSGDTEAFF. In nucleotides, the CDR3 is TGCGCCAGCAGCTTGTCCTCCGGGGACACTGAAGCTTTCTTT.

This clone was seen only a few times. This rearrangement joins TRBV7-2 to TRBJ2-7; 10 bases agree with TRBD2. The J segment lost 4 bases and the V segment lost 1 base, leaving 4 bases of the junction unmatched. The V gene's germline CDR1 is SGHTA and CDR2 FQGNSA. This CDR3 has 15 amino acids. The CDR3 nucleotides read TGTGCCAGCAGCTTAGATTCTAGCGGGGGATACGAGCAGTACTTC. This codes for CASSLDSSGGYEQYF.

A few counts support this clone. The chain carries TRBV14 and TRBJ2-3, with a tentative D call TRBD2 (5 bases). Per the germline V gene, CDR1 is SGHDN and CDR2 is FVKESK. Deletions cut 5 bases from V and 4 bases from J, with 19 bases between. The CDR3 has 16 residues. CDR3: CASSSRLEMRADTQYF. As DNA, the CDR3 is TGTGCCAGCAGCTCCCGTCTGGAAATGAGGGCAGATACGCAGTATTTT.

This clone was seen ten or more times. The chain joins TRBV4-1 to TRBJ2-6; tentatively, D is TRBD2 (6 bases). Trimming left V 1 base short and J 0 bases short, with 10 bases between. The CDR3 runs 17 residues. Germline V gives CDR1 MGHRA, CDR2 YSYEKL. CDR3 sequence: CASSQGGGFSGANVLTF. In nucleotides, the CDR3 is TGCGCCAGCAGCCAAGGGGGAGGTTTCTCTGGGGCCAACGTCCTGACTTTC.

This clone appeared a few times. The chain uses TRBV18 and TRBJ2-5; D gene ambiguous. Trimming shortened V by 4 bases and J by 4 bases, and 4 bases separated the two germline ends. This CDR3 is built from 11 residues. Germline CDR1 and CDR2: KGHSH and LQKENI. As DNA, the CDR3 is TGTGCCAGCTCACGAGGAGAGACCCAGTACTTC. Translating gives CASSRGETQYF.

The sample holds many counts of this clone. The chain employs TRBV7-9 and TRBJ1-6; D gene ambiguous. The ends were cut back, 6 bases at V and 13 bases at J, with 13 bases in the middle. The CDR3 is 12 amino acids. Looked up from germline, CDR1 is SEHNR and CDR2 is FQNEAQ (reference sequence). Here the CDR3 reads CASSSGTGPLHF. CDR3 bases: TGTGCCAGCAGTTCTGGAACTGGTCCCCTCCACTTT.

V gene TRBV14 combines with J gene TRBJ1-2; 7 nucleotides match TRBD1. After removal of 0 bases from V and 12 bases from J, the junction contained 10 bases not matched to a gene. Looked up from germline, CDR1 is SGHDN and CDR2 is FVKESK. CDR3 length: 14 amino acids. Written as DNA, the CDR3 is TGTGCCAGCAGCCAAGAGAGACAGGGAAATCTGGACACCTTC. This gives the protein CASSQERQGNLDTF.

This clone came up a few times. The rearrangement links TRBV9 to TRBJ2-2, with 10 bases fitting TRBD1. The CDR3 covers 15 residues. V shed 4 bases, J shed 5 bases, and the junction held 5 bases outside the gene matches. Germline CDR1 and CDR2: SGDLS and YYNGEE. The CDR3 here is CASSLRDRGTGELFF. The CDR3 nucleotides are TGTGCCAGCAGCCTCCGGGACAGGGGTACCGGGGAGCTGTTTTTT.

This clone was observed a few times. This chain uses TRBV5-6 with TRBJ2-6; D remains unclear. V was shortened by 9 bases and J by 1 base, with 11 bases between the two germline ends. The CDR3 length is 14 residues. Germline-derived CDR1 and CDR2 are SGHDT and YYEEEE. The CDR3 nucleotides read TGTGCCACCCAAGACATGTCTGGGGCCAACGTCCTGACTTTC. Translating it yields CATQDMSGANVLTF.

The gene calls are TRBV9 and TRBJ2-3; 10 bases fit TRBD2. V lost 1 base and J lost 6; bases outside the gene matches: 8. The CDR3 consists of 16 residues. Germline V gene sequence: CDR1 SGDLS, CDR2 YYNGEE. CDR3 protein: CASSVTSGMIFDTQYF. CDR3 coding DNA: TGTGCCAGCAGCGTAACTAGCGGGATGATTTTCGATACGCAGTATTTT.

V gene TRBV5-6 combines with J gene TRBJ2-3; D not resolved. Germline assignment: CDR1 SGHDT and CDR2 YYEEEE. With 0 bases removed from V and 6 bases from J, the gap between germline ends came to 2 bases. CDR3 size: 11 residues. The CDR3 bases are TGTGCCAGCAGCTTGGCTGATACGCAGTATTTT. Translating it yields CASSLADTQYF.

This clone appeared a few times. CDR3 coding DNA: TGTGCCAGCAGCAAGACAGTGATTAGCACAGATACGCAGTATTTT. Amino acids: CASSKTVISTDTQYF. V usage is TRBV14 and J usage is TRBJ2-3, with a tentative D call TRBD1 (5 bases). Germline lookup yields CDR1 SGHDN and CDR2 FVKESK. The CDR3 contains 15 residues. Trimming cost V 5 bases and J 0 bases, with 12 bases left between them. Using reference TRBV14 and TRBJ2-3 for the parts outside the CDR3, the full variable domain is EAGVTQFPSHSVIEKGQTVTLRCDPISGHDNLYWYRRVMGKEIKFLLHFVKESKQDESGMPNNRFLAERTGGTYSTLKVQPAELEDSGVYFCASSKTVISTDTQYFGPGTRLTVL.

This chain joins TRBV9 and TRBJ1-2; 9 nucleotides align to TRBD1. V was clipped by 3 bases and J by 3 bases; unmatched bases: 3. The CDR3 sequence is 14 residues long. Per the germline V gene, CDR1 is SGDLS and CDR2 is YYNGEE. In DNA form, the CDR3 reads TGTGCCAGCAGCGCCCGGGACAGGGACTATGGCTACACCTTC. This codes for CASSARDRDYGYTF.

The V and J genes are TRBV6-5 and TRBJ2-6; D is unclear. Germline V CDR1 and CDR2: MNHEY, SVGAGI. V lost 7 bases and J lost 1, with 5 bases in between. This CDR3 contains 13 residues. The CDR3 region is CASKGSGANVLTF. The CDR3 DNA sequence: TGTGCCAGCAAGGGTTCTGGGGCCAACGTCCTGACTTTC.

The genes are TRBV27 and TRBJ1-1, with a weak D call TRBD1 (5 bases). The V and J ends lost 5 bases and 5 bases respectively, with 21 bases between them. The CDR3 length is 16 residues. Germline V CDR1 and CDR2: MNHEY, SMNVEV (reference sequence). Here the CDR3 DNA reads TGTGCCAGCAGTACATCCTTTATCGGGTGGGGGACTGAAGCTTTCTTT. Protein sequence: CASSTSFIGWGTEAFF.

This sequence joins TRBV5-4 and TRBJ2-7, with D possibly matching TRBD2 (5 bases). The germline gives CDR1 SGHNT, CDR2 YYREEE (reference sequence). V gave up 4 bases and J gave up 1 base, with 12 bases separating them. The CDR3 covers 14 residues. The CDR3 reads CASSLPGYSYEQYF. CDR3 nucleotides: TGTGCCAGCAGCCTTCCGGGATATTCCTACGAGCAGTACTTC. The full variable domain, with the rest looked up from reference TRBV5-4 and TRBJ2-7, is ETGVTQSPTHLIKTRGQQVTLRCSSQSGHNTVSWYQQALGQGPQFIFQYYREEENGRGNFPPRFSGLQFPNYSSELNVNALELDDSALYLCASSLPGYSYEQYFGPGTRLTVT.

This clone was counted a few times. V gene TRBV2 combines with J gene TRBJ2-7, with D tentatively TRBD2 (5 bases). The CDR3 spans 13 residues. V was pared by 5 bases and J by 3 bases, with 11 bases between. Germline CDR1 and CDR2: SNHLY and FYNNEI. The CDR3 is CASSTVSVYEQYF. CDR3 nucleotides: TGTGCCAGCAGTACTGTTAGCGTCTACGAGCAGTACTTC.

This clone turned up a few times. The chain links TRBV6-5 to TRBJ2-1; TRBD1 agrees at 7 bases. CDR3 length equals 15 residues. Germline CDR1 MNHEY, CDR2 SVGAGI. V lost 0 bases, J lost 7 bases, and 6 bases stayed unmatched. The CDR3 nucleotides read TGTGCCAGCAGTTACTCGGGACAGTACGGAAATGAGCAGTTCTTC. This sequence encodes CASSYSGQYGNEQFF.

The CDR3 nucleotides read TGTGCCAGCAGCTTGTCGCCAGGCAATGAGCAGTTCTTC. Protein product: CASSLSPGNEQFF. The V gene is TRBV11-2, the J gene TRBJ2-1; no clear D. Germline CDR1 SGHAT, CDR2 FQNNGV. This CDR3 is 13 amino acids long. V shed 3 bases and J shed 6 bases, with 9 bases lying between them.

Ten or more counts support this clone. The chain uses TRBV6-5 and TRBJ2-5; D possibly corresponds to TRBD2 (6 bases). Deletions cut 6 bases from V and 6 bases from J, with 11 bases between. Germline loops: CDR1 MNHEY, CDR2 SVGAGI. The CDR3 spans 12 residues. The CDR3 DNA reads as TGTGCCAGCAGGGGACTTGGGAAGACCCAGTACTTC. Translated, it gives CASRGLGKTQYF.